This paragraph covers one T cell receptor (beta chain) sequence. Its antigen is undetermined. Profiled with immunoSEQ multiplex PCR; TCRdb holds only in-frame clones, not every one. The sample lists fewer than 35,000 clones, around 91% occurring once. These data belong to a study of regulatory and conventional T cells in RAG deficiency. General study findings and limits: In Omenn syndrome, Treg and Tconv repertoires overlapped >90%. Shannon entropy was markedly lower and Simpson indices higher in RAG-deficient patients than control T-cell subsets.

This CDR3 has 15 amino acids. The germline V gene encodes CDR1 LNHDA and CDR2 SQIVND (reference sequence). The V gene lost 3 bases and the J gene lost 4 bases, with 13 bases spanning the gap. Separately, the same data were catalogued under a study of regulatory T cells. From that report: Amplification used 52 TRBV primers and 13 TRBJ primers.

This receptor was obtained from a human donor in good health. The sequencing input was CD8+ T cells sorted from blood. J is TRBJ2-1 and V is TRBV19; D not certain. CDR3 amino acids: CASSMGLVAYNEQFF. The CDR3 DNA sequence: TGTGCCAGTAGTATGGGTCTAGTGGCGTACAATGAGCAGTTCTTC.